This TCR beta chain was identified in a study of T cells in localized non-small cell lung cancer. Whole-study findings and limits: Tumor showed lower T cell clonality than uninvolved adjacent lung, where it was highest. Investigators sequenced only a single tumor region, leaving heterogeneity possible. Detection in adjacent lung was observed for a median 57 of the top 100 tumor clones.

As concerns this clone: Its antigen is undetermined.

Profiled with immunoSEQ multiplex PCR; TCRdb holds only in-frame clones, not every one. This sample has about 91,000 clones; 87% occur once, and the top ten carry around 16%. Per germline, CDR1 LGHNT and CDR2 FRNRAP. This CDR3 region has 16 residues. V lost 2 bases and J 5 bases, leaving 16 bases between the germline ends. The sequence derives from a man between 40 and 70 years old with stage I squamous cell lung carcinoma. The rearrangement joins TRBV12-5 to TRBJ1-5, with TRBD1 as a possible D gene (6 bases). The material was peripheral blood, obtained before any cancer treatment. CDR3 residues: CASGLRGGEVDQPQHF. CDR3 bases: TGTGCTAGTGGTTTGCGCGGGGGCGAGGTGGATCAGCCCCAGCATTTT.